Reported below is one T cell receptor (beta chain). Sequencing was performed with immunoSEQ multiplex PCR; in TCRdb, only in-frame clones are kept and a portion is missing. The sample includes 90,000 to 120,000 clones, around 86% of them seen just once. This sample is drawn from a study of blood T cell repertoires in COVID-19. Study-wide context: The origin of the acute and convalescent COVID-19 samples was the United States, Italy and Spain. The analysed material was cDNA or gDNA that came from T cells, B-cell-depleted T cells, or PBMCs.

Trimming stripped 3 bases from V and 4 bases from J, with 12 bases between. Germline V gene sequence: CDR1 SNHLY, CDR2 FYNNEI. This CDR3 spans 14 amino acids. The V and J genes are TRBV2 and TRBJ1-2; D is uncertain. The sequenced sample consisted of peripheral blood. The receptor was isolated from a woman in her 70s with acute or convalescent COVID-19. CDR3 loop: CASSEVAGSYGYTF. The DNA of the CDR3 is TGTGCCAGCAGTGAGGTTGCGGGTAGCTATGGCTACACCTTC. The full variable domain, its missing parts supplied by reference TRBV2 and TRBJ1-2, is EPEVTQTPSHQVTQMGQEVILRCVPISNHLYFYWYRQILGQKVEFLVSFYNNEISEKSEIFDDQFSVERPDGSNFTLKIRSTKLEDSAMYFCASSEVAGSYGYTFGSGTRLTVV.